This T cell receptor beta chain was captured by sequencing in a study of blood T cell repertoires in COVID-19. At the level of the study: Italy, Spain and the United States were the sources of the convalescent and acute COVID-19 samples. Sources were T cells, B-cell-depleted T cells, or PBMCs; the material itself was cDNA or gDNA.

In the original workflow: Counts of nucleated cells, estimated from reference gene primer amplification, were obtained. Measured with immunoSEQ multiplex PCR; TCRdb has only the in-frame clones, and not every one. For V, J and clone size, that table is used; D and trimming come from the DNA. The sample holds roughly 150,000 clones, around 87% seen once. Sample: peripheral blood. This receptor was identified in a woman aged 55-69 years with active COVID-19.

The DNA of the CDR3 is TGTGCCAGCAGCCCCGGACAGGGGGATGGCTACACCTTC. Its translation is CASSPGQGDGYTF. The rearrangement uses TRBV9 and TRBJ1-2; TRBD1 agrees at 10 bases. J was trimmed by 6 bases and V by 4 bases; bases with no gene match: 3. The CDR3 is made up of 13 amino acids. Germline V lookup: CDR1 SGDLS, CDR2 YYNGEE.